This T cell receptor beta chain was identified during a study of control samples from healthy donors and cancer patients. Clones were sequenced by immunoSEQ multiplex PCR, and TCRdb holds only the in-frame ones, with some missing. This table has roughly 130,000 clones, approximately 94% appearing once. V lost 4 bases, J lost 4 bases, and 7 bases lay in between. Germline V CDR1 and CDR2: SGHTA, FQGTGA. CDR3 size: 13 residues. The TCR sequence derives from a man younger than 45 in good health. The chain employs TRBV7-3 and TRBJ2-2, with no clear D. The sample was blood. CDR3 nucleotides: TGTGCCAGCAGCTCGCGCGGCACCGGGGAGCTGTTTTTT. It specifies CASSSRGTGELFF.